This TCR beta chain was retrieved from a study of T cells in Graves' hyperthyroidism and ophthalmopathy. Across the whole study: Prior to any treatment, at the point of initial diagnosis, peripheral blood was collected. Study results and caveats: The model foresaw ophthalmopathy a median roughly 6.5 months prior to onset.

Amplified TCR beta CDR3 regions came from RNA transcripts. A first-round RT-PCR of the TCR CDR3 used the HTBI primer set. MiXCR was run by TCRdb on the multiplex PCR reads, yielding one entry per CDR3 protein. The table records fewer than 650,000 distinct CDR3 sequences, 14% of them present only once. V was shortened by 3 bases and J by 0 bases, with 18 bases between the two germline ends. CDR1 GTSNPN and CDR2 SVGIG come from the germline V gene (reference sequence). The CDR3 totals 18 residues. This clonotype turned up a few times. Its cognate antigen is unknown. Newly diagnosed hyperthyroidism patients aged 18 to 65 years had disease lasting under 2 months. The authors obtained PBMCs from more than 8 ml of fresh peripheral blood.

The chain uses TRBV30 and TRBJ1-6; D not certain. The sample consisted of blood. The sequence was collected from a woman between 40 and 55 years old with Graves' hyperthyroidism. The CDR3: CAWSVDGESSSYNSPLHF. In nucleotides, the CDR3 is TGTGCCTGGAGCGTGGACGGCGAGTCGAGCTCCTATAATTCACCCCTCCACTTT.